This TCR beta chain is drawn from a study of response to subunit inactivated influenza vaccine. General observations from the study: With each seasonal influenza vaccination, the authors suggested, few new T cells are recruited.

Trimming stripped 6 bases from V and 0 bases from J, with 17 bases between. This CDR3 spans 16 amino acids. TCRdb re-called the RT-PCR reads with MiXCR, one entry per CDR3 protein. The table lists hundreds of thousands of distinct CDR3 sequences, 6% to 9% of them singletons, with 10% to 15% in the top ten. This clonotype was observed many times. The antigen remains unidentified. This specimen was PBMCs from blood, taken around 25 months after vaccination. The TCR sequence derives from a man aged 50-75 years who received an inactivated influenza vaccine. The rearrangement joins TRBV12-3 or TRBV12-4 to TRBJ1-1; D is perhaps TRBD1 (6 bases). The CDR3 protein is CASSPFPGQLNTEAFF. The DNA for the CDR3 is TGTGCCAGCAGCCCATTTCCGGGACAATTGAACACTGAAGCTTTCTTT.